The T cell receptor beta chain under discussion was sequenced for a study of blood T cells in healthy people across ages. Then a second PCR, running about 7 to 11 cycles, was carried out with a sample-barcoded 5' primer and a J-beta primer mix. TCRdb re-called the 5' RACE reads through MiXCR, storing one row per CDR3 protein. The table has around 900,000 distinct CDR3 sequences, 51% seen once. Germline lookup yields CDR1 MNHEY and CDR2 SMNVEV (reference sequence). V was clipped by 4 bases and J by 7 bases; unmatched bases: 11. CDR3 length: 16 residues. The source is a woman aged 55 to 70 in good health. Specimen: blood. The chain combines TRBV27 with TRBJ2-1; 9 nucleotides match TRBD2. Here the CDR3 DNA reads TGTGCCAGCAGTTCCCTAGGCGGGGGGGGCATAAATGAGCAGTTCTTC. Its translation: CASSSLGGGGINEQFF.